A selection of T cell receptor beta chains follows, all from one sample in a study of T cell changes during pregnancy in multiple sclerosis. Assay: immunoSEQ multiplex PCR; the TCRdb copy retains only in-frame clones and omits some. Among about 38,000 clones listed, about 95% were seen once. The source material was CD4+ T cells from peripheral blood mononuclear cells, sampled in the second trimester of pregnancy. Source of these receptors: a female donor with multiple sclerosis, enrolled in a pregnancy study. CDR3s include the opening cysteine and the closing phenylalanine or tryptophan. A D gene is named only where the DNA matches it firmly.

J gene: TRBJ1-5; V gene: TRBV7-2; D gene: NA; CDR3 protein: CASSWGGPQHF; CDR3 DNA: TGTGCCAGCAGCTGGGGAGGGCCCCAGCATTTT
J gene: TRBJ1-1; V gene: TRBV30; D gene: NA; CDR3 protein: CAWSLNTEAFF; CDR3 DNA: TGTGCCTGGAGTCTAAACACTGAAGCTTTCTTT
J gene: TRBJ2-1; V gene: TRBV18; D gene: NA; CDR3 protein: CASSPLAGDLYNEQFF; CDR3 DNA: TGTGCCAGCTCACCACTGGCAGGGGACCTCTACAATGAGCAGTTCTTC
J gene: TRBJ2-7; V gene: TRBV5-1; D gene: TRBD2; CDR3 protein: CASGGAGLGYEQYF; CDR3 DNA: TGCGCCAGCGGCGGAGCGGGACTCGGATACGAGCAGTACTTC
J gene: TRBJ2-2; V gene: TRBV10-3; D gene: TRBD2; CDR3 protein: CAITGSRLAGGPGGELFF; CDR3 DNA: TGTGCCATCACGGGGAGTCGACTAGCGGGAGGCCCGGGCGGGGAGCTGTTTTTT
J gene: TRBJ2-2; V gene: TRBV5-1; D gene: NA; CDR3 protein: CASSFRGNTGELFF; CDR3 DNA: TGCGCCAGCAGCTTCAGGGGGAACACCGGGGAGCTGTTTTTT
J gene: TRBJ1-5; V gene: TRBV5-8; D gene: TRBD1; CDR3 protein: CASSAGTAKPSYNQPQHF; CDR3 DNA: TGTGCCAGCAGCGCCGGGACAGCTAAGCCTTCATACAATCAGCCCCAGCATTTT
J gene: TRBJ2-5; V gene: TRBV18; D gene: TRBD2; CDR3 protein: CASSPLSGSETQYF; CDR3 DNA: TGTGCCAGCTCACCACTTAGCGGGAGCGAGACCCAGTACTTC
J gene: TRBJ1-5; V gene: TRBV6-1; D gene: TRBD1; CDR3 protein: CASSESRTGVFMGNQPQHF; CDR3 DNA: TGTGCCAGCAGTGAAAGTAGAACAGGGGTTTTTATGGGCAATCAGCCCCAGCATTTT
J gene: TRBJ1-1; V gene: TRBV5-4; D gene: NA; CDR3 protein: CASSSFTQGRNTEAFF; CDR3 DNA: TGTGCCAGCAGCTCCTTTACCCAGGGGAGGAACACTGAAGCTTTCTTT
J gene: TRBJ2-1; V gene: TRBV5-4; D gene: TRBD2; CDR3 protein: CASSLLAGAYNEQFF; CDR3 DNA: TGTGCCAGCAGCCTACTAGCGGGAGCCTACAATGAGCAGTTCTTC
J gene: TRBJ1-5; V gene: TRBV18; D gene: NA; CDR3 protein: CASSPRGGLSNQPQHF; CDR3 DNA: TGTGCCAGCTCACCCCGGGGGGGCTTGAGCAATCAGCCCCAGCATTTT